Presented here are 17 T cell receptor beta chains from one specimen sequenced in a study of molecular identifiers for immune sequencing clone quantification. MiXCR, run by TCRdb on the PCR reads, gives a single entry per CDR3 protein. The data hold some 100,000 distinct CDR3 sequences, with about 20% observed a single time. Sample: naive CD8+ T cells from blood, with Jurkat cell RNA spiked in. Subset noted: FACS-sorted CD8+CD4-CCR7+CD45RA+ naive T cells. The receptors shown here come from a human donor in good health. Some libraries in this study had Jurkat cell RNA spiked in.

This clonotype came up many times. The chain is built from TRBV4-3 and TRBJ1-1, with D possibly TRBD1 on 6 matching bases. This CDR3 is 16 amino acids long. Trimming cost V 0 bases and J 0 bases, with 11 bases left between them. Per the germline V gene, CDR1 is LGHNA and CDR2 is YSLEER. The CDR3 DNA follows: TGCGCCAGCAGCCAAGATTGGACAGTAATGAACACTGAAGCTTTCTTT. Translating it yields CASSQDWTVMNTEAFF.

This clonotype was counted only a few times. V is TRBV12-3 or TRBV12-4 and J is TRBJ2-1, with TRBD1 matching over 10 bases. There are 15 residues in the CDR3. The trim removed 7 bases at V and 4 bases at J, leaving 7 bases unmatched. CDR3 nucleotides: TGTGCCAGCAATGACGGACAGGGGGGGTACAATGAGCAGTTCTTC. Encoded protein: CASNDGQGGYNEQFF.

In this sample, this clonotype turned up once. A much larger clonotype is one base distant, so this may be a read error. V gene TRBV5-6 combines with J gene TRBJ2-5; D may be TRBD1 or TRBD2 (6 bases each). The germline CDR1 and CDR2 sequences are SGHDT and YYEEEE. The CDR3 has 16 residues. The CDR3 DNA reads TGTGCCAGCAGCTTGGAAGGGGGGCTTAACCGAGAGACCCAGCACTTC. It is translated as CASSLEGGLNRETQHF. Together with reference TRBV5-6 and TRBJ2-5, the CDR3 gives the full variable domain: DAGVTQSPTHLIKTRGQQVTLRCSPKSGHDTVSWYQQALGQGPQFIFQYYEEEERQRGNFPDRFSGHQFPNYSSELNVNALLLGDSALYLCASSLEGGLNRETQHFGPGTRLLVL.

This clonotype has at least ten counts. This chain links TRBV29-1 with TRBJ2-1; 10 bases are a match to TRBD2. Germline V gives CDR1 SQVTM, CDR2 ANQGSEA. The CDR3 is made up of 14 amino acids. The DNA for the CDR3 is TGCAGTTTCGGACTAGCGGAGCCCTACAATGAGCAGTTCTTC. Its protein is CSFGLAEPYNEQFF.

This clonotype was found many times. The chain employs TRBV29-1 and TRBJ1-1; 7 bases agree with TRBD1. The CDR3 spans 13 residues. Looked up from germline, CDR1 is SQVTM and CDR2 is ANQGSEA. V dropped 7 bases and J dropped 0; count of bases not matched to a gene: 5. The CDR3 nucleotides are TGCAGCGCTGTGGGGACAGTGAACACTGAAGCTTTCTTT. This sequence encodes CSAVGTVNTEAFF.

At least ten counts were recorded for this clonotype. The rearrangement joins TRBV7-3 to TRBJ2-2; 7 bases are shared with TRBD2. Trimming took 5 bases from V and 1 from J; bases not matched to a gene: 19. Germline-derived CDR1 and CDR2 are SGHTA and FQGTGA. The CDR3 contains 20 residues. In DNA form, the CDR3 reads TGTGCCAGCAGCCAAAGTACTGTAACTGGGGGGACTAAGAACACCGGGGAGCTGTTTTTT. This sequence encodes CASSQSTVTGGTKNTGELFF.

This clonotype was detected many times. The V gene is TRBV9, the J gene TRBJ1-3; perhaps TRBD1 as D (5 bases). Trimming removed 5 bases from V and 0 bases from J, with 6 bases in between. Germline V gene data show CDR1 as SGDLS and CDR2 as YYNGEE. The CDR3 loop spans 13 amino acids. CDR3 bases: TGTGCCAGCAGTGACAGCTCTGGAAACACCATATATTTT. As protein: CASSDSSGNTIYF.

This clonotype has more than one count but fewer than ten. The chain couples TRBV15 to TRBJ2-6, with 13 positions matching TRBD2. CDR3 size: 21 residues. Trimming cost V 0 bases and J 0 bases; bases outside gene matches: 8. Germline assignment: CDR1 LNHNV and CDR2 YYDKDF (reference sequence). The CDR3 sequence is CATSRETSGGFSLSGANVLTF. In DNA form, the CDR3 reads TGTGCCACCAGCAGAGAGACTAGCGGGGGGTTCTCCCTCTCTGGGGCCAACGTCCTGACTTTC.

This clonotype was seen at least ten times. The rearrangement uses TRBV9 and TRBJ1-1, with D tentatively TRBD1 (5 bases). The CDR3 extends over 13 amino acids. Germline values: CDR1 SGDLS, CDR2 YYNGEE. Trimming took off 5 bases at V and 4 bases at J, with 12 bases between the two ends. DNA for the CDR3: TGTGCCAGCAGTTGGGGCACGGGCACTGAAGCTTTCTTT. Translating it yields CASSWGTGTEAFF.

This clonotype was seen at least ten times. The chain recombines TRBV6-5 with TRBJ1-1; no firm D call. Trimming stripped 10 bases from V and 5 bases from J, with 11 bases between. This CDR3 is 11 amino acids long. The germline V gene has CDR1 MNHEY and CDR2 SVGAGI. The CDR3 protein is CATGVGTEAFF. CDR3 bases: TGTGCCACCGGGGTGGGAACTGAAGCTTTCTTT.

Details on this clonotype: A much larger clone differs from this one at a single base, so this may be a read error. The V gene is TRBV7-6, the J gene TRBJ2-1; D not resolved. V was clipped by 5 bases and J by 6 bases, with 8 bases between them. The CDR3 runs 12 residues. The germline V gene has CDR1 SGHVS and CDR2 FNYEAQ. The CDR3 DNA sequence: TGTGCCAGCAGCCCCGAATCCAATGAGCAGTTCTTC. This sequence encodes CASSPESNEQFF.

In this sample, this clonotype turned up many times. The chain links TRBV6-2 or TRBV6-3 to TRBJ2-7, with unresolved D. The CDR3 runs 15 residues. Germline V gene lookup returns CDR1 MNHEY and CDR2 SVGEGT. Trimming removed 3 bases from V and 3 bases from J, with 15 bases in between. Written as DNA, the CDR3 is TGTGCCAGCAGTTATCACCTGGGCCCCCACTACGAGCAGTACTTC. Its protein is CASSYHLGPHYEQYF.

This clonotype came up many times. This chain connects TRBV7-3 to TRBJ2-1, with a tentative D call TRBD2 (5 bases). Germline V CDR1 and CDR2: SGHTA, FQGTGA. The CDR3 runs 16 residues. Between the trimmed V and J ends, which lost 1 base and 1 base, there was a span of 11 bases. CDR3 coding DNA: TGTGCCAGCAGCTTAAGTGGTAGCGAATCCTACAATGAGCAGTTCTTC. It specifies CASSLSGSESYNEQFF.

This sequence joins TRBV30 and TRBJ1-1; D is possibly TRBD1 (6 bases). The V end lost 3 bases, the J end lost 7 bases, and 9 bases lay between the germline ends. This CDR3 has 11 amino acids. Germline CDR1 reads GTSNPN; CDR2 reads SVGIG (reference sequence). As DNA, the CDR3 is TGTGCCTGGAGAAGGGGGGTTGAAGCTTTCTTT. This translates into CAWRRGVEAFF.

To note about this clonotype: A single base separates this from a much larger clone, so it may be a read error. The gene calls are TRBV5-6 and TRBJ2-3; D not certain. The CDR3 has 19 residues. In germline, CDR1 is SGHDT, CDR2 YYEEEE. CDR3: CASSSLPLRVLAHTNTQYF. The CDR3 nucleotides read TGTGCCAGCAGCTCCCTGCCCTTAAGGGTGCTGGCCCACACAAATACGCAGTATTTT.

As to this clonotype: This may come from a read error, since a much larger clone is one base off. The CDR3 end shows no conserved phenylalanine or tryptophan, and so a read error is likely. The chain carries TRBV5-6 and TRBJ2-3; D is possibly TRBD2 (6 bases). The CDR3 consists of 15 residues. Germline-derived CDR1 and CDR2 are SGHDT and YYEEEE. V dropped 0 bases and J dropped 0 bases, with 8 bases sitting between them. The CDR3 protein is CASSLGLESTDTQYC. In nucleotides, the CDR3 is TGTGCCAGCAGCTTGGGACTAGAAAGCACAGATACGCAGTATTGT.

The chain is built from TRBV28 and TRBJ2-7; 7 bases align to TRBD1. After removal of 6 bases from V and 4 bases from J, the junction contained 9 bases not matched to a gene. This CDR3 is built from 14 residues. Germline V gives CDR1 MDHEN, CDR2 SYDVKM. Here the CDR3 reads CASRGPGTAYEQYF. Here the CDR3 DNA reads TGTGCCAGCAGAGGACCGGGGACAGCGTACGAGCAGTACTTC.